Presented here are 7 T cell receptor beta chains from one specimen sequenced in a study of beta chain features in type 1 diabetes. General study findings and limits: Shorter TCRB CDR3s, moderately but significantly so, were found in Type 1 diabetes patients in all four CD4+ subsets.

The whole isolated RNA underwent reverse transcription, so sequencing captured expressed TCRB transcripts. Libraries were prepared by immunoSEQ multiplex PCR; TCRdb keeps only in-frame clonotypes and omits some of them. Of hundreds of thousands of clones in the sample, approximately 11% are singletons; the top ten hold around 0.017%. The antigens of these receptors remain unknown. What was sequenced was naive CD4+ T cells from blood. The receptors stem from a man aged 30 to 45 with type 1 diabetes.

The V and J genes are TRBV25-1 and TRBJ1-3; D call uncertain. Germline CDR1 is MGHDK and CDR2 is SYGVNS. V lost 6 bases and J 4 bases, leaving 10 bases between the germline ends. This CDR3 region has 13 residues. CDR3 amino acids: CASRRDSGNTIYF. The CDR3 bases are TGTGCCAGCAGGAGGGATTCAGGAAACACCATATATTTT.

For this clone: Different DNA sequences within this sample yield the same CDR3. The V and J genes are TRBV5-1 and TRBJ2-7, with 7 bases fitting TRBD1. The CDR3 length is 14 residues. The V gene's germline CDR1 is SGHRS and CDR2 YFSETQ. V dropped 0 bases and J dropped 5; count of bases not matched to a gene: 5. The CDR3 protein is CASSLGGTGDEQYF. As DNA, the CDR3 is TGCGCCAGCAGCTTGGGGGGTACAGGGGACGAGCAGTACTTC.

The rearrangement joins TRBV5-1 to TRBJ2-5; the D is unclear. Germline lookup yields CDR1 SGHRS and CDR2 YFSETQ. The CDR3 has 17 residues. V dropped 10 bases and J dropped 2 bases, with 27 bases sitting between them. CDR3 loop: CAGAPQPLNGLQETQYF. CDR3 bases: TGCGCCGGAGCTCCCCAACCACTGAACGGATTACAAGAGACCCAGTACTTC.

In this sample, this clone turned up a few times. The chain is built from TRBV7-9 and TRBJ2-1; 7 positions agree with TRBD1. Germline V gene sequence: CDR1 SEHNR, CDR2 FQNEAQ (reference sequence). Trimming removed 4 bases from V and 7 bases from J; junction bases left unmatched: 7. The CDR3 runs 14 residues. CDR3 bases: TGTGCCAGCAGCTCGACAGGGCGCTCGAATGAGCAGTTCTTC. Its translation is CASSSTGRSNEQFF.

The rearrangement uses TRBV7-2 and TRBJ2-7, with 8 nucleotides matching TRBD2. Germline V lookup: CDR1 SGHTA, CDR2 FQGNSA. The V gene end was trimmed by 3 bases and the J gene end by 4 bases; junction bases not matched to a gene: 5. The CDR3 totals 14 residues. The CDR3 is CASSFTGGRYEQYF. The CDR3 DNA is TGTGCCAGCAGCTTTACGGGGGGGCGGTACGAGCAGTACTTC.

The chain joins TRBV9 to TRBJ2-2; D is possibly TRBD1 (6 bases). From germline, CDR1 is SGDLS and CDR2 YYNGEE. Trimming removed 4 bases from V and 1 base from J, with 14 bases in between. The CDR3 loop spans 16 amino acids. The CDR3, as DNA: TGTGCCAGCAGCCCCCTGGGACAACTGAACACCGGGGAGCTGTTTTTT. Residues: CASSPLGQLNTGELFF.

This clone was found a few times. The chain combines TRBV7-9 with TRBJ2-7, with a weak D call TRBD1 (5 bases). The CDR3 sequence is 14 residues long. From germline, CDR1 is SEHNR and CDR2 FQNEAQ (reference sequence). V shed 1 base and J shed 6 bases, with 13 bases lying between them. CDR3 DNA: TGTGCCAGCAGCTTAGGGGGCCCGGTTGGCGAGCAGTACTTC. It encodes CASSLGGPVGEQYF.